This T cell receptor beta chain is drawn from a study of blood T cell repertoires in COVID-19 (dated by TCRdb to the early 2020s). Regarding the research as a whole: Samples from collaborators originated in the United States, Italy and Spain and spanned both the acute and convalescent phases of COVID-19. Where available, HLA class I and class II types were obtained from metadata supplied by the sample provider rather than from assay-based typing. Samples came from the ongoing ImmuneRACE study (first 160 participants) plus 1,254 subjects from 6 global collaborators. The prospective study material was composed of cDNA or gDNA derived from T cells, B-cell-depleted T cells, or PBMCs. Deeply sampled blood TCRbeta repertoires from subjects exposed to, actively infected with, or recovered from COVID-19 were included in the dataset. A freely available public database, intended as a resource for researchers studying the immune response to SARS-CoV-2, is where the repertoires were released. A de-identified subject ID, COVID-19 status, age in years and sex were almost always included in the sample metadata. What the authors observed across the whole study: The quantity of clinical and demographic metadata differed by source and by participant and was supplied without curation.

Collaborating institutions collected whole blood in K2EDTA tubes following their own protocols. For TCRbeta analysis, collaborators shipped samples in one of three forms: frozen whole blood, isolated PBMCs, or DNA extracted from either of those sample types. The immunoSEQ Assay, a bias-controlled multiplex PCR, was used to amplify TCRbeta CDR3 regions from genomic DNA. Under the source paper's analysis protocol: Nucleated cell counts per sample were estimated from amplification of reference gene primers within the assay. Sequence reads were collapsed and filtered to measure the absolute abundance of every unique TCRbeta CDR3 rearrangement. For each sample, productive Simpson clonality was calculated as the square root of Simpson's diversity index across productive rearrangements. TCRdb carries this immuneACCESS record with in-frame sequences only. Its versions omit some clonotypes, under half of them owing to an unresolved V gene in the studies checked, with the rest unexplained. That table supplies the V and J calls and clone size; D and trimming were determined from the DNA. The sample yields fewer than 110,000 clones; 75% to 95% were counted once. The top ten clones comprise roughly 1.2% of the sample.

Comments on this clone: The antigen it binds to is not known. The sample holds no much larger clone one base away, and base qualities are not on file.

Reading the germline V gene gives CDR1 SGHAT and CDR2 FQNNGV. The junction shows trimming of 4 bases on V and 8 bases on J, plus 11 bases between the germline ends. Counted from cysteine to phenylalanine, this CDR3 has 12 amino acids. Solely the CDR3 DNA is kept, with 36 bases framed from the first base. The sequenced material came from peripheral blood. The sequence was obtained from a woman aged 25 to 39 with acute or convalescent COVID-19. This chain is built from TRBV11-2 and TRBJ1-1; TRBD1 could be the D gene, as 6 bases match. The bases read TGTGCCAGCAGCTCTTCAGGGGTGGAAGCTTTCTTT. This encodes CASSSSGVEAFF.